A single sample is the source of the 18 T cell receptor beta chains below, sequenced in a study of brain metastases from non-small cell lung cancer. Using immunoSEQ multiplex PCR, the repertoire was profiled, and TCRdb retains in-frame clones only, with some absent. Here the sample spans fewer than 2,000 clones, 75% to 85% being singletons. The sample comprised primary lung tumor tissue. The receptors come from a donor aged 40 or over with non-small cell lung cancer.

The chain recombines TRBV7-2 with TRBJ1-1; D not certain. Germline V gene sequence: CDR1 SGHTA, CDR2 FQGNSA. V shed 1 base and J shed 6 bases, with 15 bases lying between them. This CDR3 has 15 residues. The CDR3 region is CASSLDRWEGAEAFF. The CDR3 nucleotides are TGTGCCAGCAGCTTAGATCGGTGGGAAGGTGCTGAAGCTTTCTTT.

The CDR3 nucleotides are TGTGCCAGCAGCCTCCCTAGGGGAAGGGTTTCCTACGAGCAGTACTTC. Translated: CASSLPRGRVSYEQYF. This chain connects TRBV7-2 to TRBJ2-7; D might be TRBD1 (5 bases). The CDR3 loop spans 16 amino acids. CDR1 is SGHTA and CDR2 is FQGNSA in the germline V gene. V was trimmed by 5 bases and J by 1 base, leaving 18 bases between them. The variable domain in full, with the rest retrieved from reference TRBV7-2 and TRBJ2-7, is GAGVSQSPSNKVTEKGKDVELRCDPISGHTALYWYRQSLGQGLEFLIYFQGNSAPDKSGLPSDRFSAERTGGSVSTLTIQRTQQEDSAVYLCASSLPRGRVSYEQYFGPGTRLTVT.

The CDR3 region has the DNA TGTGCCAGCAGGGACTTGGCTGCAGATACGCAGTATTTT. It codes for CASRDLAADTQYF. This rearrangement joins TRBV12-3 or TRBV12-4 to TRBJ2-3, with D possibly being TRBD2 (5 bases). The V gene lost 6 bases and the J gene lost 4 bases, with 11 bases spanning the gap. CDR3 size: 13 residues.

The chain carries TRBV5-6 and TRBJ2-7; D perhaps matches TRBD2 (6 bases). Deletions cut 0 bases from V and 2 bases from J, with 12 bases between. Germline V gene sequence: CDR1 SGHDT, CDR2 YYEEEE. The CDR3 consists of 15 residues. As DNA, the CDR3 is TGTGCCAGCAGCTTGGTTTGGAGGGATGCCTACGAGCAGTACTTC. It yields the protein CASSLVWRDAYEQYF.

The chain couples TRBV23-1 to TRBJ2-7, with 7 bases lining up with TRBD1. TRBV23-1 is placed among ORFs of uncertain function. J lost 1 base, V lost 5 bases, and 8 bases had no gene match. This CDR3 has 15 amino acids. The CDR3 coding sequence is TGCGCCAGCAGTGCTCCCGGGACAGTATCCTACGAGCAGTACTTC. Its protein product is CASSAPGTVSYEQYF.

Turning to this clone: One end of the junction varies from germline; a read error may be responsible. The same CDR3 also results from other DNA sequences found in this sample. The rearrangement links TRBV19 to TRBJ1-5, with D possibly being TRBD1 (5 bases). The CDR3 has 15 amino acids. Looked up from germline, CDR1 is LNHDA and CDR2 is SQIVND (reference sequence). Here the CDR3 DNA reads TGTGCCAGTAGTATCGGGCAGGGACGAAGTCAGCCTCAGCATTTT. It codes for CASSIGQGRSQPQHF. Complete variable domain (other parts from reference TRBV19 and TRBJ1-5): DGGITQSPKYLFRKEGQNVTLSCEQNLNHDAMYWYRQDPGQGLRLIYYSQIVNDFQKGDIAEGYSVSREKKESFPLTVTSAQKNPTAFYLCASSIGQGRSQPQHFGDGTRLSIL.

The table lists this clone with a few counts. The rearrangement uses TRBV28 and TRBJ2-3; 7 bases align to TRBD1. Germline CDR1 is MDHEN and CDR2 is SYDVKM. The CDR3 runs 22 residues. V shed 8 bases and J 0 bases; nucleotides not matched to a gene: 29. The CDR3 sequence is CASHSRTGEKTPWTFSTDTQYF. In nucleotides, the CDR3 is TGTGCCAGCCATAGCCGGACAGGAGAGAAAACCCCTTGGACTTTTAGCACAGATACGCAGTATTTT.

The chain links TRBV4-1 to TRBJ1-1; 7 bases align to TRBD1. Germline V lookup: CDR1 MGHRA, CDR2 YSYEKL. The V and J ends lost 5 bases and 5 bases, in that order; junction bases with no gene match: 2. The CDR3 is 12 amino acids. CDR3 bases: TGCGCCAGCAGCGACAGGGTTACTGAAGCTTTCTTT. It codes for CASSDRVTEAFF.

This chain uses TRBV6-5 with TRBJ1-2; the D is unclear. V was shortened by 4 bases and J by 0 bases, with 9 bases between the two germline ends. The CDR3 has 14 amino acids. The germline gives CDR1 MNHEY, CDR2 SVGAGI. CDR3 loop: CASSSPLSNYGYTF. In DNA form, the CDR3 reads TGTGCCAGCAGTTCCCCCCTATCTAACTATGGCTACACCTTC.

Remarks on this clone: The identical CDR3 is also encoded by other nucleotide sequences in the sample. The genes are TRBV7-3 and TRBJ2-1; maybe TRBD2 (7 bases). Trimming removed 3 bases at V and 1 base at J, with 10 bases between. This CDR3 region has 15 residues. The germline V gene has CDR1 SGHTA and CDR2 FQGTGA. CDR3 in amino acids: CASSLGGASYNEQFF. The CDR3 region has the DNA TGTGCCAGCAGCTTGGGGGGGGCGTCCTACAATGAGCAGTTCTTC.

This clone was observed a handful of times. The rearrangement uses TRBV9 and TRBJ2-7, with TRBD1 matching 8 bases. Germline V gene lookup returns CDR1 SGDLS and CDR2 YYNGEE. With 0 bases clipped from V and 2 bases from J, the junction kept 4 bases outside the gene matches. The CDR3 loop spans 15 amino acids. DNA of the CDR3: TGTGCCAGCAGCGTAGGACAGGGGACCGCCTACGAGCAGTACTTC. Translated, it gives CASSVGQGTAYEQYF.

The rearrangement uses TRBV6-2 or TRBV6-3 and TRBJ2-7; the D gene is possibly TRBD2 (6 bases). This CDR3 spans 15 amino acids. Trimming removed 5 bases from V and 0 bases from J, with 14 bases in between. The germline gives CDR1 MNHEY, CDR2 SVGEGT. CDR3 sequence: CASSLARGSSYEQYF. The CDR3 coding sequence is TGTGCCAGCAGTCTTGCGCGGGGAAGCTCCTACGAGCAGTACTTC.

This chain links TRBV28 with TRBJ1-4; 7 nucleotides match TRBD1. Germline CDR1 and CDR2: MDHEN and SYDVKM. The CDR3 covers 14 residues. V lost 9 bases and J lost 7; bases outside the gene matches: 11. The CDR3 is CASSRGQQSEKLFF. CDR3 in DNA: TGTGCCAGTTCAAGGGGACAGCAAAGTGAAAAACTGTTTTTT. Using reference TRBV28 and TRBJ1-4 for the parts outside the CDR3, the full variable domain is DVKVTQSSRYLVKRTGEKVFLECVQDMDHENMFWYRQDPGLGLRLIYFSYDVKMKEKGDIPEGYSVSREKKERFSLILESASTNQTSMYLCASSRGQQSEKLFFGSGTQLSVL.

The chain combines TRBV6-4 with TRBJ2-1; 11 positions agree with TRBD1. CDR1 is MRHNA, CDR2 SNTAGT, per germline. There are 14 residues in the CDR3. With V trimmed by 3 bases and J by 6 bases, 1 base remained unmatched. For the CDR3, the DNA is TGTGCCAGCAGTGAGGGGACAGGGGGCAATGAGCAGTTCTTC. Amino acids: CASSEGTGGNEQFF.

This clone was detected only once. The chain couples TRBV2 to TRBJ1-4; 8 positions agree with TRBD1. CDR3 length: 14 amino acids. After removal of 2 bases from V and 5 bases from J, the junction contained 1 base not matched to a gene. The germline V gene encodes CDR1 SNHLY and CDR2 FYNNEI. The CDR3 loop is CASSERQGNEKLFF. The CDR3 nucleotides are TGTGCCAGCAGTGAAAGACAGGGGAATGAAAAACTGTTTTTT.

The chain has TRBV7-2 and TRBJ1-1, with a tentative D call TRBD1 (6 bases). This CDR3 is built from 15 residues. Germline V gives CDR1 SGHTA, CDR2 FQGNSA. V was pared by 4 bases and J by 5 bases, with 17 bases between. The CDR3 region is CASSSDPSGATEAFF. The CDR3 nucleotides read TGTGCCAGCAGCTCCGACCCCTCAGGGGCTACTGAAGCTTTCTTT.

This chain links TRBV7-9 with TRBJ1-4, with 7 bases matching TRBD1. The CDR3 has 16 residues. Germline V lookup: CDR1 SEHNR, CDR2 FQNEAQ (reference sequence). V lost 5 bases and J lost 3; bases outside the gene matches: 9. CDR3 DNA: TGTGCCAGCAGCAGTACCCGGGGGACAGCTAATGAAAAACTGTTTTTT. Translation: CASSSTRGTANEKLFF.

The chain combines TRBV7-9 with TRBJ1-1; no firm D call. Deletions cut 8 bases from V and 0 bases from J, with 7 bases between. The CDR3 contains 12 residues. Germline V CDR1 and CDR2: SEHNR, FQNEAQ (reference sequence). The CDR3 sequence: CASQEMNTEAFF. The CDR3 region has the DNA TGTGCCAGCCAGGAGATGAACACTGAAGCTTTCTTT.